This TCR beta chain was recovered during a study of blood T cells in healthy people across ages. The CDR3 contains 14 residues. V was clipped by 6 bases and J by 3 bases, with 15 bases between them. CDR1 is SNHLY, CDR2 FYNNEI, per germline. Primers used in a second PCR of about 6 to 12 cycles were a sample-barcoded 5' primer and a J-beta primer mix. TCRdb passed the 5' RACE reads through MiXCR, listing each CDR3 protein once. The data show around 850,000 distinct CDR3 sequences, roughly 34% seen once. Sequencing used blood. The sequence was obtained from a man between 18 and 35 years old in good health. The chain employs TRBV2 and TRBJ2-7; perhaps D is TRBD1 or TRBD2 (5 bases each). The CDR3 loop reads CASRGDSDLYEQYF. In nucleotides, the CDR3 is TGTGCCAGCAGGGGAGACAGTGACCTCTACGAGCAGTACTTC. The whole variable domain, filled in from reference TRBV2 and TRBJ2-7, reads EPEVTQTPSHQVTQMGQEVILRCVPISNHLYFYWYRQILGQKVEFLVSFYNNEISEKSEIFDDQFSVERPDGSNFTLKIRSTKLEDSAMYFCASRGDSDLYEQYFGPGTRLTVT.